Shown below are 18 T cell receptor beta chains from a single sample sequenced in a study of T cells in Graves' hyperthyroidism and ophthalmopathy. The investigators amplified TCR beta CDR3 regions from RNA transcripts. During a first-round RT-PCR of the TCR CDR3, the HTBI primer set was used. TCRdb fed the multiplex PCR reads into MiXCR, producing one record per CDR3 protein. The data show around 800,000 distinct CDR3 sequences, with approximately 40% seen just once and approximately 8.7% held by the top ten. Material for sequencing was blood. These receptors were taken from a man aged 18-30 years with Graves' hyperthyroidism.

The table lists this clonotype with a few counts. The genes are TRBV5-1 and TRBJ2-6; no firm D call. The CDR3 sequence is 16 residues long. Trimming pared 0 bases from V and 8 bases from J, leaving 15 bases between. Per germline, CDR1 SGHRS and CDR2 YFSETQ. The CDR3 protein is CASSLVVGQATNVLTF. Here the CDR3 DNA reads TGCGCCAGCAGCTTGGTCGTCGGGCAAGCAACCAACGTCCTGACTTTC.

V and J are TRBV10-2 and TRBJ2-7; 7 nucleotides align to TRBD2. Germline values: CDR1 WSHSY, CDR2 SAAADI. The J segment lost 0 bases and the V segment lost 6 bases, leaving 5 bases of the junction unmatched. The CDR3 consists of 14 residues. Written as DNA, the CDR3 is TGCGCCAGCAGCGACGCGGGGGACTCCTACGAGCAGTACTTC. Its translation is CASSDAGDSYEQYF.

This clonotype occurred many times. This rearrangement joins TRBV7-8 to TRBJ1-2; 8 nucleotides align to TRBD1. This CDR3 has 12 amino acids. CDR1 is SGHVS and CDR2 is FQNEAQ in the germline V gene. The V and J ends lost 5 bases and 8 bases, in that order; junction bases with no gene match: 4. The chain's CDR3 is CASSPWTGGYTF. CDR3 DNA sequence: TGTGCCAGCAGCCCCTGGACAGGGGGCTACACCTTC. Complete variable domain (other parts from reference TRBV7-8 and TRBJ1-2): GAGVSQSPRYKVAKRGQDVALRCDPISGHVSLFWYQQALGQGPEFLTYFQNEAQLDKSGLPSDRFFAERPEGSVSTLKIQRTQQEDSAVYLCASSPWTGGYTFGSGTRLTVV.

This clonotype was seen only a few times. J is TRBJ1-2 and V is TRBV24-1; 7 bases fit TRBD1. Unmatched junction bases numbered 3, after V lost 4 bases and J lost 5 bases. The CDR3 sequence is 13 residues long. Looked up from germline, CDR1 is KGHDR and CDR2 is SFDVKD. In DNA, the CDR3 is TGTGCCACCAGTGAGGCAGGGGGTTATGGCTACACCTTC. Translated: CATSEAGGYGYTF.

This clonotype showed up just once. This chain connects TRBV7-9 to TRBJ1-5, with D unclear. CDR3 length: 16 amino acids. Germline CDR1 reads SEHNR; CDR2 reads FQNEAQ (reference sequence). V was trimmed by 1 base and J by 0 bases, leaving 10 bases between them. CDR3 protein: CASSLDPGFSNQPQHF. The CDR3 bases are TGTGCCAGCAGCTTAGATCCGGGCTTTAGCAATCAGCCCCAGCATTTT.

At least ten counts were recorded for this clonotype. The chain is built from TRBV29-1 and TRBJ1-5, with a possible D match to TRBD1 (6 bases). The V gene lost 5 bases and the J gene lost 1 base, with 9 bases spanning the gap. CDR3 size: 13 residues. Germline V gene data show CDR1 as SQVTM and CDR2 as ANQGSEA. CDR3 coding DNA: TGCAGCGTTCTACAGGGCAGCAATCAGCCCCAGCATTTT. Its protein product is CSVLQGSNQPQHF.

V usage is TRBV2 and J usage is TRBJ1-1; maybe TRBD1 (6 bases). Trimming pared 7 bases from V and 2 bases from J, leaving 14 bases between. The CDR3 extends over 14 amino acids. Germline V gene lookup returns CDR1 SNHLY and CDR2 FYNNEI. CDR3 in DNA: TGTGCCAGCAAAATACAGGGTGCTAACACTGAAGCTTTCTTT. This translates into CASKIQGANTEAFF.

The J gene is TRBJ2-5, the V gene TRBV6-5; 9 nucleotides agree with TRBD1. In germline, CDR1 is MNHEY, CDR2 SVGAGI. This CDR3 has 21 amino acids. V shed 2 bases, J shed 5 bases, and the junction held 24 bases outside the gene matches. The CDR3 loop reads CASSYLLRPGTGMEGLETQYF. CDR3 DNA: TGTGCCAGCAGTTACCTTCTTCGTCCCGGGACAGGGATGGAGGGGCTTGAGACCCAGTACTTC.

In this sample, this clonotype turned up once. This chain joins TRBV2 and TRBJ1-5; D uncertain. Germline CDR1 reads SNHLY; CDR2 reads FYNNEI. This CDR3 has 14 amino acids. V was pared by 8 bases and J by 6 bases, with 17 bases between. This CDR3 is CASVRLDSAQPQHF. The CDR3 DNA reads as TGTGCCAGCGTGCGACTCGACTCAGCTCAGCCCCAGCATTTT.

J is TRBJ1-5 and V is TRBV11-2; possibly TRBD1 for D (5 bases). The germline gives CDR1 SGHAT, CDR2 FQNNGV. The CDR3 is made up of 11 amino acids. CDR3 amino acids: CTGGGVQPQHF. CDR3 DNA: TGTACGGGGGGTGGGGTTCAGCCCCAGCATTTT. Complete variable domain (other parts from reference TRBV11-2 and TRBJ1-5): EAGVAQSPRYKIIEKRQSVAFWCNPISGHATLYWYQQILGQGPKLLIQFQNNGVVDDSQLPKDRFSAERLKGVDSTLKIQPAKLEDSAVYLCTGGGVQPQHFGDGTRLSIL.

This clonotype turned up a few times. The chain recombines TRBV7-9 with TRBJ2-5, with D uncertain. The germline gives CDR1 SEHNR, CDR2 FQNEAQ (reference sequence). V was clipped by 1 base and J by 2 bases, with 17 bases between them. CDR3 length: 17 amino acids. DNA of the CDR3: TGTGCCAGCAGCTTAGGGCGGTTCAAGGTCGGTCAAGAGACCCAGTACTTC. It codes for CASSLGRFKVGQETQYF.

The chain joins TRBV28 to TRBJ1-1; 7 bases map to TRBD1. With 6 bases clipped from V and 1 base from J, the junction kept 5 bases outside the gene matches. This CDR3 is built from 14 residues. Germline V gene sequence: CDR1 MDHEN, CDR2 SYDVKM. CDR3 region: CASRAGGENTEAFF. CDR3 DNA: TGTGCCAGCAGAGCAGGGGGGGAGAACACTGAAGCTTTCTTT.

This clonotype was recorded at least ten times. The CDR3 region has the DNA TGCGCCAGCAGCTTGGAGGGGGACAGGGGATTACACTTT. This codes for CASSLEGDRGLHF. V and J are TRBV5-1 and TRBJ1-6; 10 bases line up with TRBD1. The J segment lost 19 bases and the V segment lost 0 bases, leaving 7 bases of the junction unmatched. This CDR3 comprises 13 residues. Germline CDR1 and CDR2: SGHRS and YFSETQ.

The chain joins TRBV7-6 to TRBJ1-5; D is undetermined. The ends were cut back, 11 bases at V and 7 bases at J, with 21 bases in the middle. Germline-derived CDR1 and CDR2 are SGHVS and FNYEAQ. The CDR3 has 14 amino acids. CDR3 sequence reads: CAWSVGGPGQPQHF. In DNA, the CDR3 is TGTGCCTGGAGTGTGGGCGGTCCGGGCCAGCCCCAGCATTTT.

V gene TRBV7-9 combines with J gene TRBJ2-2; TRBD1 might be the D (6 bases). Germline CDR1 is SEHNR and CDR2 is FQNEAQ (reference sequence). The CDR3 covers 18 residues. Trimming cost V 5 bases and J 0 bases, with 19 bases left between them. This CDR3 is CASSGITWDMANTGELFF. CDR3 nucleotide sequence: TGTGCCAGCAGCGGAATTACTTGGGACATGGCGAACACCGGGGAGCTGTTTTTT.

J is TRBJ1-1 and V is TRBV7-2; D remains ambiguous. V lost 2 bases and J lost 3, with 7 bases in between. CDR3 length equals 13 residues. Germline lookup yields CDR1 SGHTA and CDR2 FQGNSA. As DNA, the CDR3 is TGTGCCAGCAGCTTAATGCCAGACACTGAAGCTTTCTTT. Translated, it gives CASSLMPDTEAFF.

About this clonotype: One base away lies a much larger clone, so this may be a sequencing read error. The chain uses TRBV9 and TRBJ1-1; no reliable D call. This CDR3 has 13 residues. V was clipped by 3 bases and J by 3 bases, with 9 bases between them. Germline V CDR1 and CDR2: SGDLS, YYNGEE. The chain's CDR3 is CASSAEPDTEAFF. The CDR3 coding sequence is TGTGCCAGCAGCGCAGAACCGGACACTGAAGCTTTCTTT.

This clonotype was found many times. The chain carries TRBV20-1 and TRBJ1-2; 11 nucleotides align to TRBD1. Trimming removed 3 bases from V and 5 bases from J; junction bases left unmatched: 5. This CDR3 is 14 amino acids long. The V gene's germline CDR1 is DFQATT and CDR2 SNEGSKA (reference sequence). CDR3 loop: CSARRTGGEYGYTF. In nucleotides, the CDR3 is TGCAGTGCTAGGAGGACAGGGGGCGAATATGGCTACACCTTC.